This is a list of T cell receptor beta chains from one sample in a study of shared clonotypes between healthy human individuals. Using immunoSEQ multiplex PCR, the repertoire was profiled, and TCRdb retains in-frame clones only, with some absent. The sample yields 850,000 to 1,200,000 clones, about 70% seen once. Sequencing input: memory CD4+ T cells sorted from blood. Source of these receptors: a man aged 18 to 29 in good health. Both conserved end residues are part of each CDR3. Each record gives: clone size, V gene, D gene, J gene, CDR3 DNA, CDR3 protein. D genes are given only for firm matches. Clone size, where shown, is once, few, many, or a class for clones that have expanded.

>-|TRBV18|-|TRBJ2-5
TGTGCCAGCTCACCTCTGGACTTTCAAGAGACCCAGTACTTC
CASSPLDFQETQYF
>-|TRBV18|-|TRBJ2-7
TGTGCCAGCTCACCTTACGTCGACAGCTCCTACGAGCAGTACTTC
CASSPYVDSSYEQYF
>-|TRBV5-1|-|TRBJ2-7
TGCGCCAGCAGCTTTACTCCAGGGCCCTACGAGCAGTACTTC
CASSFTPGPYEQYF
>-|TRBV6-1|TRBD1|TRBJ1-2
TGTGCCAGCAGTGATTCCGGGACAGGGAAATATGGCTACACCTTC
CASSDSGTGKYGYTF
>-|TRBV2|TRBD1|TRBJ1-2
TGTGCCAGCAGAACATTACCGGGACAGGGCTACACCTTC
CASRTLPGQGYTF
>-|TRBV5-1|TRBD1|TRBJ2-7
TGCGCCAGCAGCGCCGGACAGGGATCAACCGAGCAGTACTTC
CASSAGQGSTEQYF
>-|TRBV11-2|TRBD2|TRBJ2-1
TGTGCCAGCAGCACATTAGCGGGAGGATACAATGAGCAGTTCTTC
CASSTLAGGYNEQFF
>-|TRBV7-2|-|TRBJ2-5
TGTGCCAGCAGCACCGGACAGCAAGAGACCCAGTACTTC
CASSTGQQETQYF
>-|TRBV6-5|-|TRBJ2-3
TGTGCCAGCTCCCCCCCAGGGTCAGATACGCAGTATTTT
CASSPPGSDTQYF
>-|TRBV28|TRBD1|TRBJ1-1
TGTGCCAGCAGTTTAGGGGCAGGGGGAGACACTGAAGCTTTCTTT
CASSLGAGGDTEAFF
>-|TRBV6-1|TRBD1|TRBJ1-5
TGTGCCACCCAGACAGGGCAGAATCAGCCCCAGCATTTT
CATQTGQNQPQHF
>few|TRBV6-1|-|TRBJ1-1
TGTGCCATTCGGAGGCGTCAGGAAGCTTTCTTT
CAIRRRQEAFF